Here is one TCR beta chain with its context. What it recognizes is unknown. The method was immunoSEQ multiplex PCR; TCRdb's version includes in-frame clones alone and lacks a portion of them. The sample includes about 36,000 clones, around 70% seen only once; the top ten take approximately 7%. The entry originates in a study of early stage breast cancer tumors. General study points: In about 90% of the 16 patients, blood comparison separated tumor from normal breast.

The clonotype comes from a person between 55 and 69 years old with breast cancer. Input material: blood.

CDR3 amino acids: CASRRTSGSAHEQFF. CDR3 nucleotide sequence: TGTGCCAGCAGACGAACTAGCGGGAGTGCCCATGAGCAGTTCTTC. V gene TRBV2 combines with J gene TRBJ2-1; 11 bases map to TRBD2. The J segment lost 8 bases and the V segment lost 6 bases, leaving 9 bases of the junction unmatched. The CDR3 length is 15 residues. CDR1 and CDR2 (germline): SNHLY, FYNNEI.